This T cell receptor (beta chain) was found in a study of blood T cell repertoires in COVID-19. Study as a whole: The cDNA or gDNA used as material had been derived from T cells, B-cell-depleted T cells, or PBMCs.

Germline assignment: CDR1 WSHSY and CDR2 SAAADI. The CDR3 is 15 residues long. Trimming removed 3 bases from V and 5 bases from J, with 13 bases in between. Libraries were prepared by immunoSEQ multiplex PCR; TCRdb keeps only in-frame clonotypes and omits some of them. The repertoire holds 80,000 or so clones, with roughly nine tenths as singletons. The V and J genes are TRBV10-2 and TRBJ2-2; weak D call: TRBD1 (6 bases). The TCR sequence derives from a human donor in a cohort sampled during active COVID-19. Material: peripheral blood. The CDR3 region is CASSDGRGATGELFF. CDR3 nucleotides: TGCGCCAGCAGTGACGGCAGGGGTGCGACCGGGGAGCTGTTTTTT.